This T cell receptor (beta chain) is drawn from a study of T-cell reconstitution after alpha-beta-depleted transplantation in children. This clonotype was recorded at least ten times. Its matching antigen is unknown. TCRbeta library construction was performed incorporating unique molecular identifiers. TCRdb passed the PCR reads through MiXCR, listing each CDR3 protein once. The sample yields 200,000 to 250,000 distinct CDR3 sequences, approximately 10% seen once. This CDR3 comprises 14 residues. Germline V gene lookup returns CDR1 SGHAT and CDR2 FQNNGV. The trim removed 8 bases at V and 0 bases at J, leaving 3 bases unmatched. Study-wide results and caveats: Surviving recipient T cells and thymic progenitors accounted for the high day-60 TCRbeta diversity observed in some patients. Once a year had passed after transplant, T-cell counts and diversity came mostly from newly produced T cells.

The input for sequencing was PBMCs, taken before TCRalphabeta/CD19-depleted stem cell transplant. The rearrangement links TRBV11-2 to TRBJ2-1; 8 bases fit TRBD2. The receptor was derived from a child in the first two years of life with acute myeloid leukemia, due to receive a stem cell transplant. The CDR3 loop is CASGSGGSYNEQFF. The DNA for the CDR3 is TGTGCCAGCGGCAGCGGGGGCTCCTACAATGAGCAGTTCTTC.